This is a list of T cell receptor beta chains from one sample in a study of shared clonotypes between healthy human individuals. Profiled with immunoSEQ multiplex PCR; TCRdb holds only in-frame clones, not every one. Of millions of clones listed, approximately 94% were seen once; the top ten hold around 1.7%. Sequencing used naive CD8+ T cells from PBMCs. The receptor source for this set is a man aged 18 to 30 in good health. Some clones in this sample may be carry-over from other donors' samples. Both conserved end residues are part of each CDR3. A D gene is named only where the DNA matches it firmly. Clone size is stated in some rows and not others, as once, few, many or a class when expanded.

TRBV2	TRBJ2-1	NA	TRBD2	CAILGGTPHNEQFF	TGTGCTATACTGGGGGGGACCCCCCACAATGAGCAGTTCTTC
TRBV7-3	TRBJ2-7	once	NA	CASSSAPSGALPYEQYF	TGTGCCAGCAGCTCCGCCCCGTCAGGGGCACTTCCCTACGAGCAGTACTTC
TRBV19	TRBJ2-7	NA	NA	CASSTRDTTYEQYF	TGTGCCAGTAGTACCCGGGACACGACCTACGAGCAGTACTTC
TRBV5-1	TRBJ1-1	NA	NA	CASSLVGSEAFF	TGCGCCAGCAGCTTGGTCGGTAGTGAAGCTTTCTTT
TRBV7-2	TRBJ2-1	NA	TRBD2	CASSDAGANEQFF	TGTGCCAGCAGCGATGCGGGAGCCAATGAGCAGTTCTTC
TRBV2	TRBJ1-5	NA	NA	CASTERGGNQPQHF	TGTGCCAGCACCGAACGTGGCGGCAATCAGCCCCAGCATTTT
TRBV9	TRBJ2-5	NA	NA	CASSVGPRPETQYF	TGTGCCAGCAGCGTAGGTCCCAGGCCAGAGACCCAGTACTTC
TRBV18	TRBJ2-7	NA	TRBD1	CASSPEDRAVSEQYF	TGTGCCAGCTCACCGGAGGACAGGGCCGTAAGCGAGCAGTACTTC
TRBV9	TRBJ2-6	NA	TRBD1	CASSVARDRAAGANVLTF	TGTGCCAGCAGCGTAGCCCGGGACAGGGCGGCTGGGGCCAACGTCCTGACTTTC
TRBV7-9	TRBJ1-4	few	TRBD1	CASSLLGQGLNEKLFF	TGTGCCAGCAGCCTTCTCGGACAGGGCCTTAATGAAAAACTGTTTTTT
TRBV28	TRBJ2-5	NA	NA	CASSFFIQQETQYF	TGTGCCAGCAGTTTTTTCATACAACAAGAGACCCAGTACTTC
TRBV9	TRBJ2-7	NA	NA	CASSVEDSPYEQYF	TGTGCCAGCAGCGTAGAGGACAGCCCCTACGAGCAGTACTTC
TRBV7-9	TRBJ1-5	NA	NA	CASSSTGQFSNQPQHF	TGTGCCAGCAGTTCCACTGGACAGTTCAGCAATCAGCCCCAGCATTTT
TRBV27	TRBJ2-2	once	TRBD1	CASSLTGVGELFF	TGTGCCAGCAGTTTAACAGGGGTCGGGGAGCTGTTTTTT
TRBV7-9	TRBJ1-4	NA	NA	CASSFGPNAGLGEKLFF	TGTGCCAGCAGCTTTGGTCCTAACGCGGGATTGGGTGAAAAACTGTTTTTT
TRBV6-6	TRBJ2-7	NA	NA	CASSIQGSYEQYF	TGTGCCAGCAGTATCCAGGGGAGCTACGAGCAGTACTTC
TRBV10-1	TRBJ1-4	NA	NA	CASSVHRLNEKLFF	TGCGCCAGCAGTGTCCACCGCCTTAATGAAAAACTGTTTTTT
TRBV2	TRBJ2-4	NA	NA	CASSVLVKNIQYF	TGTGCCAGCAGTGTTCTGGTAAAAAACATTCAGTACTTC
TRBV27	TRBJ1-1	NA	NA	CASSFAQGYTEAFF	TGTGCCAGCAGTTTCGCCCAGGGCTACACTGAAGCTTTCTTT
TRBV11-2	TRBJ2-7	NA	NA	CASSLGQGRYEQYF	TGTGCCAGCAGCTTAGGGCAGGGTAGGTACGAGCAGTACTTC
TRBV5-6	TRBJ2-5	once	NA	CASSFTGSYQETQYF	TGTGCCAGCAGCTTTACAGGGTCGTACCAAGAGACCCAGTACTTC
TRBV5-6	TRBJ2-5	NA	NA	CASSLGVQQETQYF	TGTGCCAGCAGCTTGGGTGTCCAGCAAGAGACCCAGTACTTC
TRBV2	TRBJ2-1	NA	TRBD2	CASPEGGTSGYNEQFF	TGTGCCAGCCCAGAAGGGGGGACTAGCGGGTACAATGAGCAGTTCTTC
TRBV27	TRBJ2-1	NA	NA	CASSPGTTPSYNEQFF	TGTGCCAGCAGTCCCGGGACAACTCCATCCTACAATGAGCAGTTCTTC
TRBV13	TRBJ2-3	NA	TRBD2	CASSLRLAGGVAQYF	TGTGCCAGCAGCTTACGTCTAGCGGGTGGGGTGGCGCAGTATTTT
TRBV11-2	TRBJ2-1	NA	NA	CASSLLRGPDNEQFF	TGTGCCAGCAGCTTACTCCGAGGGCCTGACAATGAGCAGTTCTTC
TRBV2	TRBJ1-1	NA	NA	CASTYTWDTEAFF	TGTGCCAGCACCTATACGTGGGACACTGAAGCTTTCTTT
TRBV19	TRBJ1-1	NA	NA	CASSPGQFLNTEAFF	TGTGCCAGTAGCCCAGGACAGTTTCTGAACACTGAAGCTTTCTTT